This is a list of T cell receptor beta chains from one sample in a study of shared T cell receptors in the human thymus. The protocol was immunoSEQ multiplex PCR, while the TCRdb copy is restricted to in-frame clones and leaves out a portion. The sample includes about 710,000 clones, more than 70% of them seen just once. This sample was also put to use in a study of human thymus T cells.

The sample comprised thymocytes. These receptors were taken from a boy less than two years old with a congenital heart defect. Each CDR3 is given with its conserved first and last residue.

j_call v_call cdr3_aa
TRBJ2-2 TRBV2 CASSELGAAGELFF
TRBJ1-2 TRBV18 CASSLTTAYGYTF
TRBJ2-3 TRBV4-3 CASSQNRLAGGQTRTDTQYF
TRBJ1-5 TRBV7-2 CASSLGTGIGNQPQHF
TRBJ2-3 TRBV4-3 CASSQDRSFDTQYF
TRBJ2-1 TRBV6-5 CASSSLATPYNEQFF
TRBJ2-2 TRBV7-9 CASSLTRLAVTGELFF
TRBJ2-1 TRBV5-6 CASSSNTGTSGRLIQFF
TRBJ1-6 TRBV28 CASSWDRLSSYNSPLHF
TRBJ1-2 TRBV4-3 CASSQDRRVHHYGYTF
TRBJ2-7 TRBV27 CASGTFGQAYYEQYF
TRBJ1-2 TRBV6-1 CASRRQVDYGYTF
TRBJ2-1 TRBV18 CASSPQTSRDNEQFF
TRBJ2-1 TRBV4-3 CASSQDGGTSLSSYNEQFF
TRBJ2-5 TRBV7-8 CASRDKTGWQETQYF
TRBJ1-2 TRBV15 CATSRASLGSTGHYGYTF
TRBJ2-4 TRBV4-3 CASSQTTGWGDIQYF
TRBJ2-5 TRBV27 CASRRTGYSWGETQYF
TRBJ1-2 TRBV30 CAWRAGRKGYTF
TRBJ2-1 TRBV4-3 CASSQQGFYNEQFF
. TRBV5-1 CASSPRWSGTGTVYEQYF
TRBJ1-2 TRBV5-1 CASSWTEDLDRGYYGYTF
TRBJ2-4 TRBV6-5 CASSLGLDLNIQYF
TRBJ1-4 TRBV25-1 CASSAATGTLFKLFF
TRBJ1-1 TRBV27 CASMGGSNTEAFF
TRBJ2-1 TRBV11-2 CASSWTPGNEQFF
TRBJ2-1 TRBV18 CASSPGQGNNEQFF
TRBJ2-7 TRBV10-3 CAIPSPDDVTYEQYF
TRBJ1-1 TRBV5-4 CASSLAPMNTEAFF
TRBJ2-7 TRBV20-1 CSVRDSDEQYF
TRBJ1-5 TRBV28 CASSRLSRGQPQHF